The clone carrying this T cell receptor beta chain was detected ten times or more. This sample was included in a study of T cell repertoires in cytomegalovirus infection. Via MiXCR, TCRdb re-called the reads, giving one row per CDR3 protein. The sample contains roughly 230,000 distinct CDR3 sequences, about 5.9% of which appear only once. CDR3 length equals 14 residues. The germline V gene has CDR1 LGHNA and CDR2 YNFKEQ. The junction had 4 bases not matched to a gene; V was cut back by 4 bases and J by 5 bases. This sequence was found in a human donor in good health (CMV status not recorded). Some clones in this sample may be carry-over from other donors' samples. The rearrangement joins TRBV4-2 to TRBJ2-1, with 8 bases fitting TRBD1. The sample consisted of PBMCs. The DNA for the CDR3 is TGTGCCAGCAGCCTCCGGGACAGGAACAATGAGCAGTTCTTC. It specifies CASSLRDRNNEQFF.